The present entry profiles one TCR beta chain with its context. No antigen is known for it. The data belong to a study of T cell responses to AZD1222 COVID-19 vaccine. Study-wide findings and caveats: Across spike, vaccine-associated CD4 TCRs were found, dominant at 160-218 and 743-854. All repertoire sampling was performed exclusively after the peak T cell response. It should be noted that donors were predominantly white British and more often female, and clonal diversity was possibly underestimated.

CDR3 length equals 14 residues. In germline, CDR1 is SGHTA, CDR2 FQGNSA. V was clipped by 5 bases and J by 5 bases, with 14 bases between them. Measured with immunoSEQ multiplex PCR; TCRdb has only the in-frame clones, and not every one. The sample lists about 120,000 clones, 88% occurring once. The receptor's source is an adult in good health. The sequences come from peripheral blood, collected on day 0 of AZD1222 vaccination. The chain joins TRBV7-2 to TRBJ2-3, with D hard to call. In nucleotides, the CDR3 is TGTGCCAGCAGCCCCCGCGTTAGAGGAGATACGCAGTATTTT. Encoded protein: CASSPRVRGDTQYF.